The 19 T cell receptor beta chains in this list originate from one sample, sequenced in a study of cytomegalovirus exposure and HLA in healthy donors. PCR involved 60 Vbeta and 13 Jbeta primers. Sequencing was performed with immunoSEQ multiplex PCR; in TCRdb, only in-frame clones are kept and a portion is missing. Of 150,000 to 200,000 clones in the sample, around 80% were seen once. The specimen was PBMCs. All receptors derive from a man aged 50 to 59 in good health and CMV-seropositive.

The J gene is TRBJ2-3, the V gene TRBV6-5, with 13 positions matching TRBD2. Germline lookup yields CDR1 MNHEY and CDR2 SVGAGI. The CDR3 has 15 residues. J lost 6 bases, V lost 3 bases, and 3 bases had no gene match. This CDR3 reads CASSYTTSGGDTQYF. The DNA for the CDR3 is TGTGCCAGCAGTTATACGACTAGCGGGGGGGATACGCAGTATTTT.

This CDR3 reads CASTPTSGTFREYEQYF. The CDR3 DNA follows: TGTGCCAGTACCCCCACCAGCGGGACCTTTAGGGAGTACGAGCAGTACTTC. The genes are TRBV19 and TRBJ2-7, with 7 bases aligning to TRBD2. Germline V CDR1 and CDR2: LNHDA, SQIVND (reference sequence). V lost 7 bases, J lost 4 bases, and 19 bases stayed unmatched. This CDR3 has 17 amino acids.

This clone has only one observation. Other nucleotide sequences from this sample produce the same CDR3. CDR3 DNA: TGTGCCAGCAGCCCTAGACAGGGGAACTATGGCTACACCTTC. This gives the protein CASSPRQGNYGYTF. The gene calls are TRBV7-2 and TRBJ1-2; 8 nucleotides line up with TRBD1. The CDR3 consists of 14 residues. Germline CDR1 reads SGHTA; CDR2 reads FQGNSA. V lost 5 bases, J lost 2 bases, and 4 bases stayed unmatched.

The chain recombines TRBV9 with TRBJ1-3, with 7 bases lining up with TRBD1. The CDR3 consists of 17 residues. The V gene end was trimmed by 4 bases and the J gene end by 0 bases; junction bases not matched to a gene: 10. The V gene's germline CDR1 is SGDLS and CDR2 YYNGEE. The chain's CDR3 is CASSPGTDFLSGNTIYF. CDR3 DNA: TGTGCCAGCAGCCCGGGGACAGACTTCCTCTCTGGAAACACCATATATTTT.

This rearrangement joins TRBV5-6 to TRBJ2-7; 9 bases map to TRBD1. The CDR3 extends over 16 amino acids. Germline loops: CDR1 SGHDT, CDR2 YYEEEE. V was pared by 4 bases and J by 1 base, with 9 bases of the junction left unmatched. CDR3 coding DNA: TGTGCCAGCAGCGCCTATTCCGGGACAGGGTCCTACGAGCAGTACTTC. This translates into CASSAYSGTGSYEQYF.

Turning to this clone: The identical CDR3 is also encoded by other nucleotide sequences in the sample. The chain carries TRBV5-4 and TRBJ1-1; TRBD1 matches at 7 bases. Germline V gives CDR1 SGHNT, CDR2 YYREEE (reference sequence). V lost 4 bases to trimming and J lost 2 bases; unmatched junction nucleotides: 8. The length of the CDR3 is 15 residues. For the CDR3, the DNA is TGTGCCAGCAGCCCCCAGACAGGGAGCAACACTGAAGCTTTCTTT. Translation: CASSPQTGSNTEAFF.

The chain employs TRBV4-1 and TRBJ1-1; the match to TRBD1 covers 10 bases. The V and J ends lost 0 bases and 13 bases, in that order; junction bases with no gene match: 17. This CDR3 is built from 17 residues. CDR1 is MGHRA and CDR2 is YSYEKL in the germline V gene. The CDR3 loop is CASSQDGGDRGVKRGFF. For the CDR3, the DNA is TGCGCCAGCAGCCAAGATGGGGGGGACAGGGGAGTGAAACGTGGTTTCTTT.

CDR3 bases: TGTGCCAGTAGCACCGGGACTAGCGGTTACAATGAGCAGTTCTTC. Amino acids: CASSTGTSGYNEQFF. This rearrangement joins TRBV19 to TRBJ2-1; 11 bases line up with TRBD2. Germline-derived CDR1 and CDR2 are LNHDA and SQIVND (reference sequence). V was pared by 6 bases and J by 4 bases, with 5 bases of the junction left unmatched. This CDR3 has 15 amino acids.

The rearrangement uses TRBV13 and TRBJ2-6; D is perhaps TRBD1 (6 bases). Germline V lookup: CDR1 PRHDT, CDR2 FYEKMQ (reference sequence). Trimming left V 5 bases short and J 2 bases short, with 10 bases between. The CDR3 totals 15 residues. CDR3 DNA: TGTGCCAGCAGCACTTACAGGGCTGGGGCCAACGTCCTGACTTTC. Encoded protein: CASSTYRAGANVLTF.

This clone was picked up a small number of times. V is TRBV11-3 and J is TRBJ2-5, with 12 bases identical to TRBD2. After removal of 4 bases from V and 5 bases from J, the junction contained 8 bases not matched to a gene. The germline V gene has CDR1 SGHNT and CDR2 YENEEA. CDR3 length: 16 amino acids. As DNA, the CDR3 is TGTGCCAGCAGCTCCCGGACTAGCGGGATTGGGGAGACCCAGTACTTC. This gives the protein CASSSRTSGIGETQYF.

The CDR3 is CATSRSLTSGSYNEQFF. The CDR3 nucleotides are TGTGCCACCAGCAGGTCTTTGACTAGCGGGAGTTACAATGAGCAGTTCTTC. V gene TRBV15 combines with J gene TRBJ2-1, with 12 bases that match TRBD2. Looked up from germline, CDR1 is LNHNV and CDR2 is YYDKDF (reference sequence). The CDR3 sequence is 17 residues long. The junction had 7 bases not matched to a gene; V was cut back by 3 bases and J by 4 bases. The whole variable domain, remainder taken from reference TRBV15 and TRBJ2-1, is DAMVIQNPRYQVTQFGKPVTLSCSQTLNHNVMYWYQQKSSQAPKLLFHYYDKDFNNEADTPDNFQSRRPNTSFCFLDIRSPGLGDTAMYLCATSRSLTSGSYNEQFFGPGTRLTVL.

CDR3 region: CASSQDGGGDTQYF. CDR3 in DNA: TGCGCCAGCAGCCAAGACGGCGGGGGGGATACGCAGTATTTT. This chain links TRBV4-1 with TRBJ2-3, with 8 bases matching TRBD2. CDR1 is MGHRA, CDR2 YSYEKL, per germline. V was pared by 0 bases and J by 6 bases, with 2 bases of the junction left unmatched. This CDR3 has 14 residues.

In its sample, this clone was seen a few times. The chain carries TRBV13 and TRBJ2-5, with 9 bases identical to TRBD1. The V gene's germline CDR1 is PRHDT and CDR2 FYEKMQ (reference sequence). V trimming: 5 bases; J trimming: 5 bases; junction bases outside the gene matches: 12. The CDR3 contains 16 residues. In DNA, the CDR3 is TGTGCCAGCAGCCCCCGACAGGGGGGAAGGTTGGAGACCCAGTACTTC. It translates to CASSPRQGGRLETQYF. The variable domain in full, with the rest retrieved from reference TRBV13 and TRBJ2-5, is AAGVIQSPRHLIKEKRETATLKCYPIPRHDTVYWYQQGPGQDPQFLISFYEKMQSDKGSIPDRFSAQQFSDYHSELNMSSLELGDSALYFCASSPRQGGRLETQYFGPGTRLLVL.

This sequence joins TRBV7-9 and TRBJ2-3; 7 positions agree with TRBD2. Germline lookup yields CDR1 SEHNR and CDR2 FQNEAQ (reference sequence). The CDR3 contains 11 residues. The J segment lost 6 bases and the V segment lost 6 bases, leaving 0 bases of the junction unmatched. CDR3 in amino acids: CASRGGDTQYF. Written as DNA, the CDR3 is TGTGCCAGCAGGGGGGGGGATACGCAGTATTTT.

The gene calls are TRBV19 and TRBJ1-5, with D possibly matching TRBD1 (6 bases). This CDR3 comprises 15 residues. Germline V gives CDR1 LNHDA, CDR2 SQIVND (reference sequence). With 5 bases removed from V and 1 base from J, the gap between germline ends came to 12 bases. The CDR3 DNA follows: TGTGCCAGTAGTCCTGGACAGAGGAGCAATCAGCCCCAGCATTTT. It codes for CASSPGQRSNQPQHF.

The J gene is TRBJ2-5, the V gene TRBV29-1; perhaps TRBD1 as D (5 bases). The germline V and J ends were trimmed by 3 bases and 2 bases, with 10 bases remaining between them. CDR1 and CDR2 (germline): SQVTM, ANQGSEA. This CDR3 spans 13 amino acids. The CDR3 sequence: CSVDLGLQETQYF. DNA for the CDR3: TGCAGCGTTGACCTGGGGCTACAAGAGACCCAGTACTTC.

This chain joins TRBV27 and TRBJ2-7; D might be TRBD2 (5 bases). V lost 8 bases and J lost 7, with 21 bases in between. This CDR3 is 14 amino acids long. Looked up from germline, CDR1 is MNHEY and CDR2 is SMNVEV (reference sequence). The CDR3 DNA reads TGTGCCAGCGGCTGGGAGCCAAGGTTGGGTGAGCAGTACTTC. It specifies CASGWEPRLGEQYF.

The J gene is TRBJ1-2, the V gene TRBV28; 7 bases fit TRBD1. The CDR3 contains 14 residues. Losses at the gene ends were 6 bases for V and 4 bases for J; bases not matched to a gene: 8. From germline, CDR1 is MDHEN and CDR2 SYDVKM. The CDR3 here is CASRTGQVFYGYTF. The CDR3 nucleotides read TGTGCCAGCAGAACTGGACAGGTCTTCTATGGCTACACCTTC.

This clone was recorded a few times. This chain joins TRBV5-4 and TRBJ2-1, with TRBD2 identical over 7 bases. V gave up 2 bases and J gave up 10 bases; unmatched junction bases: 9. Per germline, CDR1 SGHNT and CDR2 YYREEE (reference sequence). This CDR3 is 14 amino acids long. The CDR3 loop is CASSFRTREGEQFF. The CDR3 DNA reads as TGTGCCAGCAGCTTCCGGACTAGAGAGGGGGAGCAGTTCTTC.